These T cell receptor beta chains were read from a single sample in a study of T cells in Graves' hyperthyroidism and ophthalmopathy. TCRdb redid the calling of the multiplex PCR reads with MiXCR, one entry per CDR3 protein. The table includes a few hundred thousand distinct CDR3 sequences, around 20% detected once. The sample taken for sequencing was blood. The source of these receptors is a man younger than 30 with Graves' ophthalmopathy. The CDR3 runs from the conserved cysteine through the conserved F or W. Fields, in order: J gene, V gene, D gene, clone size, CDR3 DNA, CDR3 protein. D genes are given only for firm matches. Size tells how often a clone was seen (once, few, many) or the class of an expanded clone, and some rows leave it out.

>TRBJ2-2|TRBV11-2|TRBD2|NA
TGTGCCAGCAGCTTAAGCGGGACTAGCGGGGGCCGGGGCACCGGGGAGCTGTTTTTT
CASSLSGTSGGRGTGELFF
>TRBJ2-1|TRBV28|NA|few
TGTGCCAGCAGCCGAGATATCAATGAGCAGTTCTTC
CASSRDINEQFF
>TRBJ2-1|TRBV18|NA|NA
TGTGCCAGCTCACCACCGTTACAGGGAGTCTACAATGAGCAGTTCTTC
CASSPPLQGVYNEQFF
>TRBJ1-5|TRBV6-1|TRBD1|few
TGTGCCAGCAGCCCGAGGACAGGGGGATTCAATCAGCCCCAGCATTTT
CASSPRTGGFNQPQHF
>TRBJ2-7|TRBV6-5|NA|NA
TGTGCCAGCAGTTACTCGGCAGGGCCCCCCTACGAGCAGTACTTC
CASSYSAGPPYEQYF
>TRBJ2-2|TRBV6-1|NA|many
TGTGCCAGCAGTCCTGAGGCAGTCTCATTTTTTCTGCCCTCGAACACCGGGGAGCTGTTTTTT
CASSPEAVSFFLPSNTGELFF
>TRBJ2-1|TRBV11-2|NA|many
TGTGCCAGCAGCTTTGGATACAATGAGCAGTTCTTC
CASSFGYNEQFF
>TRBJ1-2|TRBV7-3|TRBD1|many
TGTGCCAGCAGCACGGGGACAGGGGAGAGCTACACCTTC
CASSTGTGESYTF
>TRBJ1-2|TRBV18|NA|NA
TGTGCCAGCTCACCATATGGAGAGGGACGGGATGGCTACACCTTC
CASSPYGEGRDGYTF
>TRBJ1-4|TRBV12-3/TRBV12-4|NA|few
TGTGCCAGCAGTTTAGGGATGAAAGACGTGGAACTGTTTTTT
CASSLGMKDVELFF
>TRBJ1-1|TRBV18|TRBD1|many
TGTGCCAGCTCACAGACAGGGGGCCTCACTGAAGCTTTCTTT
CASSQTGGLTEAFF
>TRBJ1-5|TRBV28|NA|many
TGTGCCAGCAGTTTAAGGGATCAGCCCCAGCATTTT
CASSLRDQPQHF
>TRBJ1-1|TRBV29-1|NA|many
TGCAGCGTTGACAGGGCGGAAGGTGAAGCTTTCTTT
CSVDRAEGEAFF